A single sample gave rise to the 3 T cell receptor beta chains below, sequenced in a study of cytomegalovirus exposure and HLA in healthy donors. 60 Vbeta and 13 Jbeta primers were used in PCR. Clones were read by immunoSEQ multiplex PCR, and TCRdb kept only the in-frame ones, dropping some. The sample consists of 100,000 to 150,000 clones, over 60% of them appearing once. Sequenced material: PBMCs. These receptors were taken from a man in his sixties in good health and CMV-seropositive.

The chain combines TRBV5-8 with TRBJ2-5; 8 bases agree with TRBD2. The CDR3 extends over 14 amino acids. The V gene's germline CDR1 is SGHTS and CDR2 YDEGEE. J gave up 4 bases and V 6 bases, and 8 bases lay outside the gene matches. CDR3 loop: CASTTRRGGETQYF. The CDR3 bases are TGTGCCAGCACCACGAGACGGGGGGGAGAGACCCAGTACTTC.

This rearrangement joins TRBV7-8 to TRBJ2-5; 8 bases are a match to TRBD2. J gave up 4 bases and V 5 bases, and 18 bases lay outside the gene matches. Germline lookup yields CDR1 SGHVS and CDR2 FQNEAQ. This CDR3 contains 18 residues. CDR3 protein: CASSPDQAQRGPGETQYF. The DNA of the CDR3 is TGTGCCAGCAGCCCAGACCAAGCCCAGCGGGGGCCGGGAGAGACCCAGTACTTC.

The rearrangement links TRBV5-4 to TRBJ2-7; no clear D. V lost 0 bases to trimming and J lost 1 base, with 5 bases between them. Germline V gives CDR1 SGHNT, CDR2 YYREEE (reference sequence). The CDR3 covers 13 residues. Here the CDR3 reads CASSLGASYEQYF. CDR3 nucleotides: TGTGCCAGCAGCTTGGGGGCATCCTACGAGCAGTACTTC.